Listed below are T cell receptor beta chains from one sample, sequenced in a study of shared clonotypes between healthy human individuals. Libraries were prepared by immunoSEQ multiplex PCR; TCRdb keeps only in-frame clonotypes and omits some of them. In the table there are around 1,900,000 clones, just under 95% of which are singletons. The sequencing sample was made of naive CD8+ T cells from PBMCs. The receptors here all came from a man aged 18 to 29 in good health. Some clones in this sample may be carry-over from other donors' samples. CDR3s include the opening cysteine and the closing phenylalanine or tryptophan. The order of the fields is clone size, D gene, CDR3 length, V gene, J gene, CDR3 protein, CDR3 DNA. A D gene is named only where the DNA matches it firmly. Clone size is stated in some rows and not others, as once, few, many or a class when expanded.

clone_size: NA
d_call: NA
cdr3_length: 14
v_call: TRBV2
j_call: TRBJ2-1
cdr3_aa: CASRDLSEYNEQFF
cdr3_nt: TGTGCCAGCAGGGACCTGTCCGAGTACAATGAGCAGTTCTTC

clone_size: once
d_call: NA
cdr3_length: 15
v_call: TRBV6-1
j_call: TRBJ2-7
cdr3_aa: CASSTGQASSYEQYF
cdr3_nt: TGTGCCAGCAGTACGGGGCAAGCGTCTTCCTACGAGCAGTACTTC

clone_size: NA
d_call: NA
cdr3_length: 15
v_call: TRBV28
j_call: TRBJ1-3
cdr3_aa: CASSFRGGFGNTIYF
cdr3_nt: TGTGCCAGCAGTTTTAGGGGAGGGTTCGGAAACACCATATATTTT

clone_size: once
d_call: TRBD1
cdr3_length: 12
v_call: TRBV6-1
j_call: TRBJ2-7
cdr3_aa: CASRLTGAEQYF
cdr3_nt: TGTGCCAGCAGGCTGACAGGGGCCGAGCAGTACTTC

clone_size: NA
d_call: NA
cdr3_length: 14
v_call: TRBV6-5
j_call: TRBJ2-3
cdr3_aa: CASSYTDYSDTQYF
cdr3_nt: TGTGCCAGCAGTTACACGGACTATTCCGATACGCAGTATTTT

clone_size: NA
d_call: NA
cdr3_length: 12
v_call: TRBV29-1
j_call: TRBJ1-1
cdr3_aa: CSVLGPSTEAFF
cdr3_nt: TGCAGCGTCCTTGGACCGAGCACTGAAGCTTTCTTT

clone_size: NA
d_call: TRBD1
cdr3_length: 13
v_call: TRBV29-1
j_call: TRBJ2-7
cdr3_aa: CSALLGTAYEQYF
cdr3_nt: TGCAGCGCCCTCCTCGGGACAGCCTACGAGCAGTACTTC

clone_size: NA
d_call: NA
cdr3_length: 15
v_call: TRBV19
j_call: TRBJ2-2
cdr3_aa: CASRPGRLNTGELFF
cdr3_nt: TGTGCCAGTAGACCAGGACGGCTGAACACCGGGGAGCTGTTTTTT

clone_size: NA
d_call: NA
cdr3_length: 16
v_call: TRBV27
j_call: TRBJ2-7
cdr3_aa: CASSLASSSLSYEQYF
cdr3_nt: TGTGCCAGCAGTTTGGCTAGCAGTTCCCTGTCCTACGAGCAGTACTTC

clone_size: once
d_call: NA
cdr3_length: 15
v_call: TRBV7-2
j_call: TRBJ1-3
cdr3_aa: CASSLLVFSGNTIYF
cdr3_nt: TGTGCCAGCAGCTTATTGGTCTTCTCTGGAAACACCATATATTTT

clone_size: NA
d_call: NA
cdr3_length: 16
v_call: TRBV11-1
j_call: TRBJ2-7
cdr3_aa: CASSSLKLGVRDEQYF
cdr3_nt: TGTGCCAGCAGCTCCCTTAAGCTCGGGGTTAGGGACGAGCAGTACTTC

clone_size: once
d_call: TRBD2
cdr3_length: 15
v_call: TRBV6-5
j_call: TRBJ2-7
cdr3_aa: CASSPGTSGWTEQYF
cdr3_nt: TGTGCCAGCAGTCCAGGGACTAGCGGGTGGACCGAGCAGTACTTC

clone_size: NA
d_call: TRBD1
cdr3_length: 18
v_call: TRBV4-1
j_call: TRBJ2-7
cdr3_aa: CASSQVPPYQDRAYEQYF
cdr3_nt: TGCGCCAGCAGCCAAGTTCCGCCTTACCAGGACAGGGCTTACGAGCAGTACTTC

clone_size: NA
d_call: NA
cdr3_length: 15
v_call: TRBV28
j_call: TRBJ1-1
cdr3_aa: CASSSGLGVGTEAFF
cdr3_nt: TGTGCCAGCAGTTCGGGGCTGGGGGTGGGCACTGAAGCTTTCTTT

clone_size: NA
d_call: NA
cdr3_length: 13
v_call: TRBV4-1
j_call: TRBJ2-2
cdr3_aa: CASSPTSTGELFF
cdr3_nt: TGCGCCAGCAGCCCGACATCAACCGGGGAGCTGTTTTTT

clone_size: NA
d_call: NA
cdr3_length: 16
v_call: TRBV7-2
j_call: TRBJ1-5
cdr3_aa: CASSDGRGASNQPQHF
cdr3_nt: TGTGCCAGCAGCGACGGTCGGGGGGCGAGCAATCAGCCCCAGCATTTT

clone_size: NA
d_call: NA
cdr3_length: 13
v_call: TRBV5-6
j_call: TRBJ1-1
cdr3_aa: CASSQFLGTEAFF
cdr3_nt: TGTGCCAGCAGTCAGTTTTTGGGTACTGAAGCTTTCTTT

clone_size: NA
d_call: TRBD2
cdr3_length: 17
v_call: TRBV4-3
j_call: TRBJ2-1
cdr3_aa: CASSPGASGKPYNEQFF
cdr3_nt: TGCGCCAGCAGCCCTGGGGCCAGCGGGAAACCCTACAATGAGCAGTTCTTC

clone_size: NA
d_call: NA
cdr3_length: 15
v_call: TRBV6-5
j_call: TRBJ2-7
cdr3_aa: CASSRPGTYSYEQYF
cdr3_nt: TGTGCCAGCAGTCGACCGGGGACGTACTCCTACGAGCAGTACTTC

clone_size: few
d_call: TRBD1
cdr3_length: 12
v_call: TRBV13
j_call: TRBJ1-2
cdr3_aa: CASSLGGGQIIF
cdr3_nt: TGTGCCAGCAGCTTAGGCGGGGGACAGATAATCTTC

clone_size: NA
d_call: NA
cdr3_length: 18
v_call: TRBV18
j_call: TRBJ1-2
cdr3_aa: CASSPVTGGLDEGYGYTF
cdr3_nt: TGTGCCAGCTCACCAGTTACAGGTGGACTGGACGAAGGCTATGGCTACACCTTC

clone_size: NA
d_call: TRBD2
cdr3_length: 15
v_call: TRBV27
j_call: TRBJ2-7
cdr3_aa: CASSHRLAGAIEQYF
cdr3_nt: TGTGCCAGCAGTCACCGACTAGCGGGAGCCATCGAGCAGTACTTC

clone_size: NA
d_call: NA
cdr3_length: 14
v_call: TRBV5-6
j_call: TRBJ2-7
cdr3_aa: CASSLFAVSYEQYF
cdr3_nt: TGTGCCAGCAGCTTGTTTGCTGTTTCCTACGAGCAGTACTTC

clone_size: NA
d_call: TRBD1
cdr3_length: 15
v_call: TRBV5-6
j_call: TRBJ2-7
cdr3_aa: CASSWGTASSYEQYF
cdr3_nt: TGTGCCAGCAGCTGGGGGACAGCGAGCTCCTACGAGCAGTACTTC

clone_size: NA
d_call: TRBD2
cdr3_length: 11
v_call: TRBV6-4
j_call: TRBJ2-7
cdr3_aa: CATLAVYEQYF
cdr3_nt: TGTGCCACCCTAGCGGTCTACGAGCAGTACTTC

clone_size: NA
d_call: NA
cdr3_length: 11
v_call: TRBV29-1
j_call: TRBJ2-3
cdr3_aa: CSRSPGSQQYF
cdr3_nt: TGCAGCCGATCCCCCGGGTCCCAACAGTATTTT

clone_size: NA
d_call: TRBD1
cdr3_length: 13
v_call: TRBV28
j_call: TRBJ2-7
cdr3_aa: CASSRDRVYEQYF
cdr3_nt: TGTGCCAGCAGCCGGGACAGGGTCTACGAGCAGTACTTC

clone_size: NA
d_call: TRBD1
cdr3_length: 16
v_call: TRBV28
j_call: TRBJ1-5
cdr3_aa: CASSATGGWSNQPQHF
cdr3_nt: TGTGCCAGCAGCGCCACAGGGGGCTGGAGCAATCAGCCCCAGCATTTT

clone_size: NA
d_call: NA
cdr3_length: 15
v_call: TRBV7-7
j_call: TRBJ2-3
cdr3_aa: CASSLAETSTDTQYF
cdr3_nt: TGTGCCAGCAGCTTAGCAGAAACTAGCACAGATACGCAGTATTTT

clone_size: NA
d_call: TRBD2
cdr3_length: 17
v_call: TRBV28
j_call: TRBJ2-7
cdr3_aa: CASSVGIGTSGSYEQYF
cdr3_nt: TGTGCCAGCAGTGTCGGTATCGGGACTAGCGGTTCCTACGAGCAGTACTTC

clone_size: NA
d_call: NA
cdr3_length: 17
v_call: TRBV5-1
j_call: TRBJ2-7
cdr3_aa: CASSSPSVGRSLGEQYF
cdr3_nt: TGCGCCAGCAGCTCCCCTTCGGTAGGCCGCAGTCTAGGAGAGCAGTACTTC

clone_size: NA
d_call: NA
cdr3_length: 15
v_call: TRBV13
j_call: TRBJ2-3
cdr3_aa: CASSREGAATDTQYF
cdr3_nt: TGTGCCAGCAGCCGGGAAGGGGCGGCCACAGATACGCAGTATTTT

clone_size: NA
d_call: NA
cdr3_length: 13
v_call: TRBV19
j_call: TRBJ1-1
cdr3_aa: CASSWGQNTEAFF
cdr3_nt: TGTGCCAGTAGTTGGGGACAGAACACTGAAGCTTTCTTT

clone_size: NA
d_call: TRBD1
cdr3_length: 14
v_call: TRBV27
j_call: TRBJ2-3
cdr3_aa: CASGDRESTDTQYF
cdr3_nt: TGTGCCAGCGGAGACAGGGAGAGCACAGATACGCAGTATTTT

clone_size: NA
d_call: TRBD1
cdr3_length: 18
v_call: TRBV14
j_call: TRBJ2-5
cdr3_aa: CASSLTRDRGPRAETQYF
cdr3_nt: TGTGCCAGCAGCCTTACCCGGGACAGGGGGCCAAGGGCAGAGACCCAGTACTTC

clone_size: NA
d_call: TRBD1
cdr3_length: 15
v_call: TRBV11-3
j_call: TRBJ1-2
cdr3_aa: CASSETGGALDGYTF
cdr3_nt: TGTGCCAGCAGCGAGACAGGGGGCGCTTTGGATGGCTACACCTTC

clone_size: NA
d_call: TRBD2
cdr3_length: 13
v_call: TRBV6-5
j_call: TRBJ2-5
cdr3_aa: CASSYSPREAQYF
cdr3_nt: TGTGCCAGCAGTTACTCCCCCCGGGAGGCCCAGTACTTC

clone_size: NA
d_call: NA
cdr3_length: 15
v_call: TRBV27
j_call: TRBJ1-1
cdr3_aa: CASSLGDSMNTEAFF
cdr3_nt: TGTGCCAGCAGTTTAGGGGACTCGATGAACACTGAAGCTTTCTTT

clone_size: NA
d_call: TRBD2
cdr3_length: 17
v_call: TRBV11-2
j_call: TRBJ2-1
cdr3_aa: CASSLGVSGSSYNEQFF
cdr3_nt: TGTGCCAGCAGCTTAGGGGTTAGCGGGAGTTCCTACAATGAGCAGTTCTTC

clone_size: NA
d_call: NA
cdr3_length: 13
v_call: TRBV11-2
j_call: TRBJ1-1
cdr3_aa: CASSLARGSEAFF
cdr3_nt: TGTGCCAGCAGCTTAGCGAGGGGGTCTGAAGCTTTCTTT

clone_size: NA
d_call: NA
cdr3_length: 15
v_call: TRBV27
j_call: TRBJ2-1
cdr3_aa: CASSFSGSSYNEQFF
cdr3_nt: TGTGCCAGCAGTTTTAGCGGAAGCTCCTACAATGAGCAGTTCTTC

clone_size: NA
d_call: TRBD1
cdr3_length: 13
v_call: TRBV10-3
j_call: TRBJ2-5
cdr3_aa: CAIRDRAAETQYF
cdr3_nt: TGTGCCATCAGAGACAGGGCGGCAGAGACCCAGTACTTC

clone_size: few
d_call: TRBD2
cdr3_length: 15
v_call: TRBV19
j_call: TRBJ2-7
cdr3_aa: CASSIFLAGVYEQYF
cdr3_nt: TGTGCCAGTAGTATTTTCCTAGCGGGAGTCTACGAGCAGTACTTC

clone_size: NA
d_call: NA
cdr3_length: 15
v_call: TRBV7-8
j_call: TRBJ2-7
cdr3_aa: CASSSMNHEGPEQYF
cdr3_nt: TGTGCCAGCAGCTCGATGAACCATGAGGGGCCCGAGCAGTACTTC

clone_size: NA
d_call: TRBD2
cdr3_length: 14
v_call: TRBV27
j_call: TRBJ2-7
cdr3_aa: CASSPSGSQSEQYF
cdr3_nt: TGTGCCAGCAGCCCTAGCGGGAGTCAGAGCGAGCAGTACTTC

clone_size: NA
d_call: NA
cdr3_length: 13
v_call: TRBV9
j_call: TRBJ2-1
cdr3_aa: CASSSPAGHEQFF
cdr3_nt: TGTGCCAGCAGCTCCCCCGCAGGTCATGAGCAGTTCTTC

clone_size: NA
d_call: NA
cdr3_length: 15
v_call: TRBV29-1
j_call: TRBJ2-1
cdr3_aa: CSVDVLGVRYNEQFF
cdr3_nt: TGCAGCGTTGACGTTCTCGGGGTACGCTACAATGAGCAGTTCTTC

clone_size: once
d_call: NA
cdr3_length: 14
v_call: TRBV6-1
j_call: TRBJ1-5
cdr3_aa: CASRNDGYNQPQHF
cdr3_nt: TGTGCCAGCAGGAACGACGGCTACAATCAGCCCCAGCATTTT

clone_size: NA
d_call: NA
cdr3_length: 13
v_call: TRBV5-5
j_call: TRBJ1-2
cdr3_aa: CASSFGGFYGYTF
cdr3_nt: TGTGCCAGCAGCTTTGGAGGGTTCTATGGCTACACCTTC

clone_size: NA
d_call: NA
cdr3_length: 14
v_call: TRBV11-2
j_call: TRBJ1-1
cdr3_aa: CASSLVGADLVAFF
cdr3_nt: TGTGCCAGCAGCTTAGTCGGGGCCGATCTCGTAGCTTTCTTT

clone_size: once
d_call: NA
cdr3_length: 13
v_call: TRBV9
j_call: TRBJ2-2
cdr3_aa: CASSVGGSGELFF
cdr3_nt: TGTGCCAGCAGCGTAGGAGGGTCCGGGGAGCTGTTTTTT

clone_size: NA
d_call: TRBD1
cdr3_length: 15
v_call: TRBV6-5
j_call: TRBJ2-7
cdr3_aa: CAISGPGQGPNEQYF
cdr3_nt: TGTGCCATCAGTGGACCCGGACAGGGGCCTAACGAGCAGTACTTC

clone_size: NA
d_call: NA
cdr3_length: 12
v_call: TRBV5-5
j_call: TRBJ1-4
cdr3_aa: CASSLDSEKLFF
cdr3_nt: TGTGCCAGCAGCCTGGACAGTGAAAAACTGTTTTTT